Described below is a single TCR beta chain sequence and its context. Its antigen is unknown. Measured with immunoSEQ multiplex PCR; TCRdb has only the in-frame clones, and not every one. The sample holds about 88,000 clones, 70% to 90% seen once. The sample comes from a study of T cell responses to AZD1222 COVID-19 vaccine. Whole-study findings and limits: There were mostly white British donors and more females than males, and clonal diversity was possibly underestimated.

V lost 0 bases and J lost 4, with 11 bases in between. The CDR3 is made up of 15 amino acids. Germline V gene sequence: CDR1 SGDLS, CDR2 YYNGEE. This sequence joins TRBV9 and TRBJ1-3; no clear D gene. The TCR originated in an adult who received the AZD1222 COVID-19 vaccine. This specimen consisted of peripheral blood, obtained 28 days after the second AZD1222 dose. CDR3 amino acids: CASSVADMGGNTIYF. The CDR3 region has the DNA TGTGCCAGCAGCGTAGCTGACATGGGGGGAAACACCATATATTTT.